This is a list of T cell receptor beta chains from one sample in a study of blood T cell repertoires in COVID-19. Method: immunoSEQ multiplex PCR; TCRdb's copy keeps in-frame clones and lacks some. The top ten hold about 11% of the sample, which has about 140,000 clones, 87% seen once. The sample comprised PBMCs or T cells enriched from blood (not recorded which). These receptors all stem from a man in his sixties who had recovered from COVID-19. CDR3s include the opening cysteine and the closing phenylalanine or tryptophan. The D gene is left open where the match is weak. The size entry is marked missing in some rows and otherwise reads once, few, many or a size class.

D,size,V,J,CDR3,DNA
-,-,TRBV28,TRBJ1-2,CASNLLRASNYGYTF,TGTGCCAGCAACCTTTTGAGGGCGTCTAACTATGGCTACACCTTC
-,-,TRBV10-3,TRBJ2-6,CAVLRRESGPGANVLTF,TGTGCCGTTCTCCGAAGGGAAAGCGGTCCTGGGGCCAACGTCCTGACTTTC
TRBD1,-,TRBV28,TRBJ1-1,CASTTQGASPEAFF,TGTGCCAGCACCACACAGGGGGCGAGCCCTGAAGCTTTCTTT
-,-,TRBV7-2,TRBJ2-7,CASSLMRLPGQYF,TGTGCCAGCAGCTTAATGCGACTACCCGGGCAGTACTTC
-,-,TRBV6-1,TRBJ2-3,CASSELGGGFSTDTQYF,TGTGCCAGCAGTGAGCTGGGTGGAGGCTTTAGCACAGATACGCAGTATTTT
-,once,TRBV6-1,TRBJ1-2,CASSERAGYGYTF,TGTGCCAGCAGTGAACGAGCCGGCTATGGCTACACCTTC
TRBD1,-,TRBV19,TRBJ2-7,CASSLTGTGFSYEQYF,TGTGCCAGTAGTTTAACCGGGACAGGCTTCTCCTACGAGCAGTACTTC
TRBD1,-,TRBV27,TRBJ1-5,CASRGQAFNQPQHF,TGTGCCAGCAGGGGACAGGCTTTCAATCAGCCCCAGCATTTT
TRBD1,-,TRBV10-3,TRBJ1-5,CAISDRDRGDNQPQHF,TGTGCCATCAGTGATCGGGACAGGGGGGATAACCAGCCCCAGCATTTT
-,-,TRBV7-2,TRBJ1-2,CASSLASYGYTF,TGTGCCAGCAGCTTAGCCAGCTATGGCTACACCTTC
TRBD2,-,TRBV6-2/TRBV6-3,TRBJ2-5,CASSSQREAYRYF,TGTGCCAGCAGTTCCCAGCGGGAGGCTTACCGGTACTTC
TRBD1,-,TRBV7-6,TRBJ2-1,CASSRGAPSGGEQFF,TGTGCCAGCAGTAGAGGGGCCCCATCAGGGGGTGAGCAGTTCTTC
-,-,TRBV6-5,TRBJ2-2,CASRPPGQNTGELFF,TGTGCCAGCAGGCCTCCGGGACAAAACACCGGGGAGCTGTTTTTT
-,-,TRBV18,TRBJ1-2,CASSPGLGYGYTF,TGTGCCAGCTCACCCGGGTTAGGCTATGGCTACACCTTC
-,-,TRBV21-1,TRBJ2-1,CASSKRGPGQGFRQFF,TGTGCCAGCAGCAAAAGGGGGCCGGGACAGGGGTTCCGACAGTTCTTC
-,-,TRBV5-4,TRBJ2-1,CASSTRTNGGFEQFF,TGTGCCAGCAGCACTAGGACTAACGGGGGATTTGAGCAGTTCTTC
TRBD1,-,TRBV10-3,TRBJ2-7,CATTQGAVNYEQYF,TGTGCCACAACACAGGGGGCTGTGAACTACGAGCAGTACTTC
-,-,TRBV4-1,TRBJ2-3,CASSRGYGTDTQYF,TGCGCCAGCAGTCGAGGCTATGGGACAGATACGCAGTATTTT
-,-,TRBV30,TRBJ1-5,CAWSHTGGFVAQHF,TGTGCCTGGAGTCACACGGGTGGATTCGTGGCCCAGCATTTT
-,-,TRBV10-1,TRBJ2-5,CASSESAGQETQYF,TGCGCCAGCAGTGAGTCGGCAGGCCAAGAGACCCAGTACTTC
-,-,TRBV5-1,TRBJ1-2,CASSKGGAVYGYTF,TGCGCCAGCAGCAAAGGGGGAGCTGTCTATGGCTACACCTTC
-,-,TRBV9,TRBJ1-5,CASSVSGNQPQHF,TGTGCCAGCAGCGTAAGCGGTAATCAGCCCCAGCATTTT
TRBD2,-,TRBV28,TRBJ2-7,CASGRGEQYF,TGTGCCAGCGGGAGGGGCGAGCAGTACTTC
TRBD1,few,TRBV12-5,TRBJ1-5,CASGDTDREDQPQHF,TGTGCTAGTGGAGATACGGACAGGGAGGATCAGCCCCAGCATTTT
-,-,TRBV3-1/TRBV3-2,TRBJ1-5,CASSPSDTSRPQHF,TGTGCCAGCAGCCCCTCAGATACCTCACGGCCCCAGCATTTT